This T cell receptor (beta chain) originates from a study of Ad26.COV2.S vaccination and SARS-CoV-2 variants (dated by TCRdb to the early 2020s). Turning to the overall study: Donors in the vaccine arm were drawn from COV1001, a multicentre, randomized, double-blind, placebo-controlled phase I-IIa trial testing Ad26.COV2.S in healthy adults. Investigators did not know the trial group allocation while performing experiments and assessing outcomes. Dosing of Ad26.COV2.S was intramuscular, at either 5x10^10 or 1x10^11 viral particles, delivered as one shot or as two shots spaced 56 days apart. The TCR-sequenced set comprised around 30 samples: around 20 Ad26.COV2.S vaccine recipients, 5 placebo recipients and 8 SARS-CoV-2 convalescent individuals. TCRbeta repertoire sequencing was used to assess the specificity and breadth of SARS-CoV-2-reactive T cell receptors after Ad26.COV2.S vaccination. Trial participants were randomized into five groups of five, in which low-dose or high-dose Ad26.COV2.S was given once or twice, or placebo was given on both occasions.

The CDR3 runs 15 residues from the cysteine to the phenylalanine. Just the 45-base CDR3 DNA is kept, in frame starting at base 1. CDR1 and CDR2 are read off the germline V gene as LGHNA and YNFKEQ. V is pared back by 2 bases and J by 5 bases, with 16 bases lying between the germline termini. Paper-wide results and their limitations: Non-spike TCR breadth was comparable between vaccine and placebo recipients, consistent with the vaccine containing only spike. Compared with placebo recipients, Ad26.COV2.S recipients showed higher spike-specific TCR breadth (P = 0.0014). After vaccination, spike-specific CD8+ and CD4+ T cell responses were reported to show substantial breadth. According to the authors, total T cell responses may have been underestimated by the TCR breadth and depth analyses. The study was not powered for comparison of responses between vaccine doses or regimens.

As to this clone: No antigen is known for it. Per-base qualities were not stored, and no clone one base away is much larger.

The immunoSEQ Assay was used to sequence TCRbeta CDR3 regions. After extraction, genomic DNA underwent amplification by bias-controlled multiplex PCR, followed by high-throughput sequencing. The authors' pipeline ran thus. To quantify the absolute abundance of every unique TCRbeta CDR3 region, sequences were collapsed and filtered. Usable DNA was measured by amplifying reference genes present in all nucleated cells, and TCRbeta template counts were normalized to that usable DNA to estimate T cell fraction. Repertoire TCRs were annotated as SARS-CoV-2-specific by exact matching of V gene, CDR3 amino acid sequence and J gene to a known reactive TCR set. The reference SARS-CoV-2 TCR set came from MIRA and was filtered for enrichment in COVID-19-positive ImmuneCODE repertoires, removing public or cross-reactive TCRs. Using the MIRA antigens, annotated TCRs were further analysed by specific ORF or by position within an ORF. Depth was the summed frequency of annotated unique rearrangements, while breadth was defined as annotated unique rearrangements over total unique productive rearrangements. Group comparisons of TCR breadth used two-sided Wilcoxon rank-sum tests. This is the immuneACCESS table as TCRdb keeps it, with only in-frame sequences that have V and J called. A part of the clones is gone; compared with another copy, unresolved V genes explain less than half, and the rest is unexplained. D and trimming were read from the DNA, whereas the V and J calls and clone size are those reported in that table. This sample has around 450,000 clones in its table, and about 90% of those were observed once. The top ten hold about 4.4% of the sample.

The treatment or condition label for this specimen denotes: around 19 received Ad26.COV2.S at low or high dose, single or two shots; five or six received placebo; per-sample allocation not given. For vaccine and placebo recipients, repertoires were sequenced using samples collected on day 63 after the first injection. In Cohort 1b, 20 to 25 adults aged 18-55 years were enrolled at a single site in Boston, USA, between 29 July and 7 August 2020. Ad26.COV2.S consisted of a replication-incompetent adenovirus type 26 vector by which a prefusion-stabilized SARS-CoV-2 spike protein from the original Wuhan strain was expressed.

The sequence joins TRBV4-2 to TRBJ2-7; there is no confident call for the D gene. This clonotype was sampled from a person between 18 and 59 years old who received the Ad26.COV2.S COVID-19 vaccine or a placebo. The sample was peripheral blood, taken in a trial of Ad26.COV2.S vaccine versus placebo. The bases read TGTGCCAGCAGCCAAAAACTCGACAATTCCCACGAGCAGTACTTC. Translation gives CASSQKLDNSHEQYF.